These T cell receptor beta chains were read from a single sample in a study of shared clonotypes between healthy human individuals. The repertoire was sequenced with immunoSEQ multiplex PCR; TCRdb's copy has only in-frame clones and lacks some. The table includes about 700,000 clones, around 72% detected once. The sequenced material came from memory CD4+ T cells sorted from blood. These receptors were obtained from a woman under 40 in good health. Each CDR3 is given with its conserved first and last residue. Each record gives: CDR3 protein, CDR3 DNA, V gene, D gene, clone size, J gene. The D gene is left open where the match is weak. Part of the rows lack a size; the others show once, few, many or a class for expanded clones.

CDR3aa: CASSLEGDAGYEQYF
CDR3nt: TGTGCCAGCAGCTTAGAGGGGGATGCAGGTTACGAGCAGTACTTC
v_gene: TRBV11-3
d_gene: -
abundance: -
j_gene: TRBJ2-7

CDR3aa: CASSLIGTDTQYF
CDR3nt: TGTGCCAGCAGTTTGATCGGCACAGATACGCAGTATTTT
v_gene: TRBV28
d_gene: -
abundance: few
j_gene: TRBJ2-3

CDR3aa: CASSLGQRSSTDTQYF
CDR3nt: TGCGCCAGCAGCTTAGGACAGCGGTCTAGCACAGATACGCAGTATTTT
v_gene: TRBV5-1
d_gene: -
abundance: -
j_gene: TRBJ2-3

CDR3aa: CASSLYGGRVDEQFF
CDR3nt: TGTGCCAGCAGCTTATACGGCGGGAGGGTTGATGAGCAGTTCTTC
v_gene: TRBV7-3
d_gene: TRBD2
abundance: -
j_gene: TRBJ2-1

CDR3aa: CASSESAFYTQYF
CDR3nt: TGTGCCAGCAGTGAATCAGCATTCTATACGCAGTATTTT
v_gene: TRBV6-5
d_gene: -
abundance: -
j_gene: TRBJ2-3

CDR3aa: CASSSWTDTGELFF
CDR3nt: TGTGCCAGCAGTTCATGGACAGATACCGGGGAGCTGTTTTTT
v_gene: TRBV6-5
d_gene: -
abundance: few
j_gene: TRBJ2-2

CDR3aa: CASSFEGLSGANVLTF
CDR3nt: TGCGCCAGCAGCTTCGAGGGACTCTCCGGGGCCAACGTCCTGACTTTC
v_gene: TRBV5-1
d_gene: -
abundance: -
j_gene: TRBJ2-6

CDR3aa: CASSPVSRTDTQYF
CDR3nt: TGTGCCAGCTCACCAGTATCGCGCACAGATACGCAGTATTTT
v_gene: TRBV18
d_gene: -
abundance: -
j_gene: TRBJ2-3

CDR3aa: CASSFRLAGPYEQYF
CDR3nt: TGTGCCAGCAGCTTTCGACTAGCGGGGCCCTACGAGCAGTACTTC
v_gene: TRBV5-6
d_gene: TRBD2
abundance: -
j_gene: TRBJ2-7

CDR3aa: CASSQVSAGGADTQYF
CDR3nt: TGCGCCAGCAGCCAAGTCAGCGCGGGAGGGGCAGATACGCAGTATTTT
v_gene: TRBV4-1
d_gene: TRBD2
abundance: -
j_gene: TRBJ2-3

CDR3aa: CASSEIRDGYTF
CDR3nt: TGTGCCAGCAGCGAAATAAGAGATGGCTACACCTTC
v_gene: TRBV9
d_gene: -
abundance: -
j_gene: TRBJ1-2

CDR3aa: CASSLWGTGTGNEQFF
CDR3nt: TGTGCCAGCAGTTTATGGGGGACAGGAACGGGCAATGAGCAGTTCTTC
v_gene: TRBV28
d_gene: TRBD1
abundance: -
j_gene: TRBJ2-1

CDR3aa: CASSWGQGQGYEQYF
CDR3nt: TGTGCCAGCAGTTGGGGACAGGGCCAGGGCTACGAGCAGTACTTC
v_gene: TRBV6-5
d_gene: TRBD1
abundance: once
j_gene: TRBJ2-7

CDR3aa: CASRTTKGDRYEQYF
CDR3nt: TGTGCCAGCAGAACCACGAAGGGGGACCGCTACGAGCAGTACTTC
v_gene: TRBV6-5
d_gene: -
abundance: many
j_gene: TRBJ2-7

CDR3aa: CASSQREGSYEQYF
CDR3nt: TGTGCCAGCAGCCAGCGCGAGGGGTCCTACGAGCAGTACTTC
v_gene: TRBV4-2
d_gene: -
abundance: -
j_gene: TRBJ2-7

CDR3aa: CASSLWSSGSTEQFF
CDR3nt: TGTGCCAGCAGTTTATGGTCTAGCGGGAGTACTGAGCAGTTCTTC
v_gene: TRBV27
d_gene: TRBD2
abundance: -
j_gene: TRBJ2-1

CDR3aa: CASSRSGTSGQETQYF
CDR3nt: TGCGCCAGCAGCCGTTCCGGGACTAGCGGACAAGAGACCCAGTACTTC
v_gene: TRBV5-1
d_gene: TRBD2
abundance: many
j_gene: TRBJ2-5

CDR3aa: CAWSVPLFPSTDTQYF
CDR3nt: TGTGCCTGGAGTGTACCGCTCTTTCCTAGCACAGATACGCAGTATTTT
v_gene: TRBV30
d_gene: -
abundance: -
j_gene: TRBJ2-3

CDR3aa: CAWRTSGSREQFF
CDR3nt: TGTGCCTGGAGGACTAGCGGGAGTCGTGAGCAGTTCTTC
v_gene: TRBV30
d_gene: TRBD2
abundance: -
j_gene: TRBJ2-1

CDR3aa: CASSSPPPGPQSAQHF
CDR3nt: TGTGCCAGCAGTTCTCCCCCCCCAGGGCCACAATCGGCCCAGCATTTT
v_gene: TRBV28
d_gene: -
abundance: -
j_gene: TRBJ1-5

CDR3aa: CASSRDRVGGNTIYF
CDR3nt: TGCGCCAGCAGCCGAGACAGGGTGGGTGGAAACACCATATATTTT
v_gene: TRBV4-1
d_gene: TRBD1
abundance: -
j_gene: TRBJ1-3

CDR3aa: CASSDPLAAYEQYF
CDR3nt: TGTGCCAGCAGTGACCCTCTAGCGGCCTACGAGCAGTACTTC
v_gene: TRBV2
d_gene: TRBD2
abundance: -
j_gene: TRBJ2-7

CDR3aa: CASRRTSGRTNEQYF
CDR3nt: TGTGCCAGCAGGAGGACTAGCGGGAGAACCAACGAGCAGTACTTC
v_gene: TRBV5-6
d_gene: TRBD2
abundance: -
j_gene: TRBJ2-7

CDR3aa: CASSLRWGSSYEQYF
CDR3nt: TGTGCCAGCAGCTTAAGATGGGGGTCCTCCTACGAGCAGTACTTC
v_gene: TRBV5-8
d_gene: -
abundance: -
j_gene: TRBJ2-7

CDR3aa: CASSYRSTTNEKLFF
CDR3nt: TGTGCCAGCAGTTACCGTAGTACAACTAATGAAAAACTGTTTTTT
v_gene: TRBV6-6
d_gene: -
abundance: -
j_gene: TRBJ1-4

CDR3aa: CASTRGEQETQYF
CDR3nt: TGTGCCAGTACAAGGGGAGAGCAAGAGACCCAGTACTTC
v_gene: TRBV28
d_gene: -
abundance: -
j_gene: TRBJ2-5

CDR3aa: CASSPGLAGGLVGKNIQYF
CDR3nt: TGTGCCAGCAGCCCAGGACTAGCGGGAGGATTGGTAGGCAAAAACATTCAGTACTTC
v_gene: TRBV11-2
d_gene: TRBD2
abundance: few
j_gene: TRBJ2-4

CDR3aa: CASSLVGGLEADTQYF
CDR3nt: TGCGCCAGCAGCCTCGTGGGGGGCCTAGAGGCAGATACGCAGTATTTT
v_gene: TRBV4-1
d_gene: -
abundance: -
j_gene: TRBJ2-3

CDR3aa: CSVRQGRTGELFF
CDR3nt: TGCAGCGTTCGGCAGGGCCGCACCGGGGAGCTGTTTTTT
v_gene: TRBV29-1
d_gene: -
abundance: -
j_gene: TRBJ2-2

CDR3aa: CARRETGSASYTF
CDR3nt: TGTGCCAGAAGAGAGACAGGGTCTGCTAGCTACACCTTC
v_gene: TRBV2
d_gene: TRBD1
abundance: -
j_gene: TRBJ1-2

CDR3aa: CSVGSGTMDPQYF
CDR3nt: TGCAGCGTTGGCAGCGGGACCATGGATCCGCAGTATTTT
v_gene: TRBV29-1
d_gene: TRBD2
abundance: few
j_gene: TRBJ2-3

CDR3aa: CASSQTFNQPQHF
CDR3nt: TGTGCCAGCAGTCAAACATTCAATCAGCCCCAGCATTTT
v_gene: TRBV6-6
d_gene: -
abundance: -
j_gene: TRBJ1-5

CDR3aa: CASSRLTEQFF
CDR3nt: TGTGCCAGCAGCCGACTTACTGAGCAGTTCTTC
v_gene: TRBV27
d_gene: -
abundance: -
j_gene: TRBJ2-1

CDR3aa: CASTLIGSNQPQHF
CDR3nt: TGTGCCAGTACCCTTATTGGAAGCAATCAGCCCCAGCATTTT
v_gene: TRBV19
d_gene: -
abundance: -
j_gene: TRBJ1-5

CDR3aa: CSVEVRTAEAFF
CDR3nt: TGCAGCGTTGAAGTGAGGACAGCTGAAGCTTTCTTT
v_gene: TRBV29-1
d_gene: -
abundance: -
j_gene: TRBJ1-1

CDR3aa: CASSKTRTGALGNTIYF
CDR3nt: TGTGCCAGCAGCAAAACGAGGACAGGGGCCTTGGGGAACACCATATATTTT
v_gene: TRBV21-1
d_gene: -
abundance: -
j_gene: TRBJ1-3

CDR3aa: CASSQGGGPVRHEQFF
CDR3nt: TGCGCCAGCAGCCAAGGCGGGGGTCCCGTCCGCCATGAGCAGTTCTTC
v_gene: TRBV4-1
d_gene: TRBD2
abundance: -
j_gene: TRBJ2-1

CDR3aa: CATGGSGYGYTF
CDR3nt: TGTGCCACGGGGGGCAGCGGCTATGGCTACACCTTC
v_gene: TRBV28
d_gene: -
abundance: -
j_gene: TRBJ1-2

CDR3aa: CASSWGRQASSYNEQFF
CDR3nt: TGTGCCAGCAGCTGGGGTAGACAGGCCAGCTCCTACAATGAGCAGTTCTTC
v_gene: TRBV5-6
d_gene: -
abundance: -
j_gene: TRBJ2-1

CDR3aa: CASNKPGSMNTEAFF
CDR3nt: TGTGCCAGTAACAAACCCGGGAGCATGAACACTGAAGCTTTCTTT
v_gene: TRBV19
d_gene: -
abundance: -
j_gene: TRBJ1-1

CDR3aa: CASSVRDYEQYF
CDR3nt: TGTGCCAGCAGCGTTCGGGACTACGAGCAGTACTTC
v_gene: TRBV7-8
d_gene: -
abundance: -
j_gene: TRBJ2-7

CDR3aa: CASSLWQASNQPQHF
CDR3nt: TGTGCCAGCAGCTTGTGGCAGGCTAGCAATCAGCCCCAGCATTTT
v_gene: TRBV5-6
d_gene: -
abundance: -
j_gene: TRBJ1-5

CDR3aa: CASGSGAFQETQYF
CDR3nt: TGTGCCAGCGGGAGCGGTGCCTTTCAAGAGACCCAGTACTTC
v_gene: TRBV11-2
d_gene: -
abundance: many
j_gene: TRBJ2-5

CDR3aa: CAISEAPGTLNEQFF
CDR3nt: TGTGCCATCAGTGAGGCTCCTGGGACTCTCAATGAGCAGTTCTTC
v_gene: TRBV10-3
d_gene: -
abundance: -
j_gene: TRBJ2-1

CDR3aa: CASSSGTGPTGELFF
CDR3nt: TGTGCCAGCAGTTCCGGGACAGGGCCCACCGGGGAGCTGTTTTTT
v_gene: TRBV27
d_gene: TRBD1
abundance: -
j_gene: TRBJ2-2

CDR3aa: CASSFELNEQFF
CDR3nt: TGCGCCAGCAGCTTTGAACTCAATGAGCAGTTCTTC
v_gene: TRBV5-1
d_gene: -
abundance: -
j_gene: TRBJ2-1

CDR3aa: CASNQGGVGTEAFF
CDR3nt: TGTGCCAGCAACCAGGGAGGTGTAGGGACTGAAGCTTTCTTT
v_gene: TRBV6-6
d_gene: -
abundance: -
j_gene: TRBJ1-1

CDR3aa: CASSLGRSYEQYF
CDR3nt: TGTGCCAGCAGCTTGGGACGCTCCTACGAGCAGTACTTC
v_gene: TRBV11-3
d_gene: -
abundance: once
j_gene: TRBJ2-7